These T cell receptor beta chains were read from a single sample in a study of CD8+ T cells in alopecia areata. This table comes from immunoSEQ multiplex PCR, and its TCRdb copy is limited to in-frame clones, with some not included. The table lists around 150,000 clones, under 70% of them singletons. The sample consisted of CD4+ T cells sorted from blood, taken at week 4, from a patient treated with tofacitinib. The receptors were gathered from a human donor with alopecia areata. Both conserved end residues are part of each CDR3. A D gene is named only where the DNA matches it firmly. Only some rows state a clone size, as once, few, many or a class for expanded clones.

clone_size j_call v_call d_call cdr3_aa cdr3_nt
once TRBJ1-1 TRBV20-1 - CSAATASFPFF TGCAGTGCCGCCACGGCGTCATTTCCTTTCTTT
once TRBJ2-7 TRBV7-2 - CASSTLLTTRDEQYF TGTGCCAGCAGCACCCTCCTGACGACGAGGGACGAGCAGTACTTC
- TRBJ1-1 TRBV7-9 - CASSFSGDTEAFF TGTGCCAGCAGCTTTTCGGGGGACACTGAAGCTTTCTTT
- TRBJ2-3 TRBV9 TRBD1 CASSAAGTGAF TGTGCCAGCAGCGCCGCCGGGACAGGGGCGTTT
- TRBJ2-1 TRBV18 TRBD1 CASSRDRGINEQFF TGTGCCAGCTCGAGGGACAGGGGAATCAATGAGCAGTTCTTC
- TRBJ2-5 TRBV2 TRBD1 CANRQGTRETQYF TGTGCCAACAGACAGGGGACGCGGGAGACCCAGTACTTC
- TRBJ1-6 TRBV27 - CASSPPSYNSPLHF TGTGCCAGCAGTCCCCCCTCCTATAATTCACCCCTCCACTTT
- TRBJ1-1 TRBV6-5 - CASSQRGGQAFF TGTGCCAGCAGTCAGAGGGGCGGGCAAGCTTTCTTT
- TRBJ2-3 TRBV29-1 - CSVAQLVSTDTQYF TGCAGCGTTGCTCAGCTCGTCAGCACAGATACGCAGTATTTT
- TRBJ1-4 TRBV5-6 TRBD1 CASSLVQGGSEKLFF TGTGCCAGCAGCTTGGTCCAGGGGGGTAGCGAAAAACTGTTTTTT
- TRBJ1-2 TRBV30 - CAWGAFAF TGTGCCTGGGGGGCCTTCGCTTTC
- TRBJ2-3 TRBV6-6 - CASSYPRDSTDTQYF TGTGCCAGCAGTTACCCAAGGGACTCCACAGATACGCAGTATTTT
once TRBJ2-2 TRBV29-1 - CSASARGTGELFF TGCAGCGCCTCGGCCCGGGGGACCGGGGAGCTGTTTTTT
- TRBJ2-5 TRBV6-5 - CASSYAPLPQETQYF TGTGCCAGCAGTTACGCTCCTCTCCCGCAAGAGACCCAGTACTTC
- TRBJ2-7 TRBV6-6 - CASSYSDLREQYF TGTGCCAGCAGTTACTCGGACCTCCGTGAGCAGTACTTC
- TRBJ2-4 TRBV29-1 - CSVRLLNIQYF TGCAGCGTCCGTCTCCTTAACATTCAGTACTTC